One sample yielded the 6 T cell receptor beta chains listed below, sequenced in a study of T cell responses to AZD1222 COVID-19 vaccine. The assay was immunoSEQ multiplex PCR, and TCRdb's table has in-frame clones only and misses some. In the table there are 180,000 or so clones, approximately 94% of which are singletons. Sequencing used peripheral blood, obtained on day 0 of AZD1222 vaccination. These receptors all stem from an adult in good health.

The chain joins TRBV27 to TRBJ2-5; TRBD2 is a possible D gene (6 bases). V gave up 5 bases and J gave up 5 bases, with 18 bases separating them. This CDR3 has 15 residues. Germline loops: CDR1 MNHEY, CDR2 SMNVEV (reference sequence). This CDR3 is CASSLWGDGRETQYF. CDR3 DNA: TGTGCCAGCAGTCTGTGGGGGGACGGTAGGGAGACCCAGTACTTC.

The CDR3 DNA sequence: TGTGCCTGGAGTCCCCCCCATAACACCGGGGAGCTGTTTTTT. Amino acids: CAWSPPHNTGELFF. The chain links TRBV30 to TRBJ2-2; D is ambiguous. The CDR3 has 14 amino acids. Trimming shortened V by 2 bases and J by 2 bases, and 9 bases separated the two germline ends. The germline V gene has CDR1 GTSNPN and CDR2 SVGIG (reference sequence).

This rearrangement joins TRBV12-5 to TRBJ1-5, with 8 positions matching TRBD1. Trimming at V came to 5 bases and at J to 6 bases, leaving 9 bases not matched to a gene. The CDR3 has 15 amino acids. Germline V CDR1 and CDR2: LGHNT, FRNRAP. The CDR3, as DNA: TGTGCTAGTGGTCTCCTGCAGGGGGCAGGTCAGCCCCAGCATTTT. It is translated as CASGLLQGAGQPQHF. Based on the CDR3 plus reference TRBV12-5 and TRBJ1-5, the full variable domain is DARVTQTPRHKVTEMGQEVTMRCQPILGHNTVFWYRQTMMQGLELLAYFRNRAPLDDSGMPKDRFSAEMPDATLATLKIQPSEPRDSAVYFCASGLLQGAGQPQHFGDGTRLSIL.

The chain carries TRBV5-6 and TRBJ1-2; TRBD1 matches at 9 bases. The germline V gene has CDR1 SGHDT and CDR2 YYEEEE. There are 16 residues in the CDR3. Trimming at V came to 2 bases and at J to 3 bases, leaving 8 bases not matched to a gene. CDR3 DNA: TGTGCCAGCAGCTTCGGGGATGACAGGGGGGACTATGGCTACACCTTC. Translated: CASSFGDDRGDYGYTF.

J is TRBJ2-7 and V is TRBV5-1; TRBD2 matches at 7 bases. Germline CDR1 SGHRS, CDR2 YFSETQ. V shed 4 bases and J 1 base; nucleotides not matched to a gene: 5. The CDR3 runs to 14 residues. The CDR3: CASSTLAESYEQYF. CDR3 DNA: TGCGCCAGCAGCACCCTAGCGGAGTCCTACGAGCAGTACTTC.

The chain carries TRBV5-4 and TRBJ1-2, with D unclear. Germline-derived CDR1 and CDR2 are SGHNT and YYREEE (reference sequence). V was clipped by 4 bases and J by 1 base, with 11 bases between them. The CDR3 contains 14 residues. In DNA, the CDR3 is TGTGCCAGCAGCAATCCCGCGGGTAACTATGGCTACACCTTC. Translating gives CASSNPAGNYGYTF.